This is a list of T cell receptor beta chains from one sample in a study of blood T cell repertoires in COVID-19. TCRdb keeps only in-frame clones here, not all; method: immunoSEQ multiplex PCR. The sample has 200,000 to 300,000 clones, approximately 88% seen once. Sequenced: peripheral blood. Every receptor here comes from a human donor in a cohort sampled during active COVID-19. Both conserved end residues are trimmed from each CDR3.

j_call: TRBJ2-2
cdr3_length: 12
v_call: TRBV11-1
cdr3_aa: ASRRERLTGELF

j_call: TRBJ1-5
cdr3_length: 13
v_call: TRBV30
cdr3_aa: AWSVGQGSNQPQH

j_call: TRBJ2-2
cdr3_length: 14
v_call: TRBV5-6
cdr3_aa: ASSLRGTLNTGELF

j_call: TRBJ2-3
cdr3_length: 12
v_call: TRBV5-6
cdr3_aa: ASSRDPGADTQY

j_call: TRBJ2-1
cdr3_length: 17
v_call: TRBV15
cdr3_aa: ATSRSLAGGVSSYNEQF

j_call: TRBJ2-7
cdr3_length: 12
v_call: TRBV5-4
cdr3_aa: ASSLDGRESEQY

j_call: TRBJ1-6
cdr3_length: 13
v_call: TRBV3-1/TRBV3-2
cdr3_aa: ASSQIGTGTTTLH

j_call: TRBJ2-1
cdr3_length: 12
v_call: TRBV5-1
cdr3_aa: ASSRAGVYNEQF

j_call: TRBJ1-5
cdr3_length: 12
v_call: TRBV7-2
cdr3_aa: ASSLGGGGQPQH

j_call: TRBJ1-4
cdr3_length: 11
v_call: TRBV10-1
cdr3_aa: ASSQGWREKLF

j_call: TRBJ2-7
cdr3_length: 11
v_call: TRBV4-1
cdr3_aa: ASSHGGTYEQY

j_call: TRBJ2-6
cdr3_length: 14
v_call: TRBV19
cdr3_aa: ASSNTGFSGANVLT

j_call: TRBJ2-1
cdr3_length: 14
v_call: TRBV5-1
cdr3_aa: ASSLVAGGSYNEQF

j_call: TRBJ1-3
cdr3_length: 11
v_call: TRBV11-1
cdr3_aa: ASSFRVGNTIY

j_call: TRBJ2-7
cdr3_length: 14
v_call: TRBV4-3
cdr3_aa: ASSQKLAGGPYEQY